This T cell receptor beta chain was sequenced during a study of CD8+ T cells in alopecia areata. It was cDNA, reverse transcribed from extracted RNA, that served as the sequencing template. Using immunoSEQ multiplex PCR, the repertoire was profiled, and TCRdb retains in-frame clones only, with some absent. The data contain over 150,000 clones, around 60% of them singletons. Study-level results: Lesional scalp, especially alopecia totalis/universalis, showed higher clonality than normal scalp.

Germline lookup yields CDR1 GTSNPN and CDR2 SVGIG (reference sequence). This CDR3 has 13 residues. Deletions cut 3 bases from V and 3 bases from J, with 11 bases between. Note on this clone: What it recognizes is unknown.

Treatment denoted: oral pan-JAK inhibitor, 5-10 mg twice daily. Cell sorting on a FACSAria was used to separate CD4+ and CD8+ T cells from the PBMCs. V gene TRBV30 combines with J gene TRBJ1-2; tentative D call: TRBD1 (6 bases). The sample consisted of CD4+ T cells sorted from blood, taken at week 24, from a patient treated with tofacitinib. This TCR derives from a human donor with alopecia areata. In DNA form, the CDR3 reads TGTGCCTGGAGCGTACAGGGATACTATGGCTACACCTTC. It codes for CAWSVQGYYGYTF. Full variable domain (rest looked up from reference TRBV30 and TRBJ1-2): SQTIHQWPATLVQPVGSPLSLECTVEGTSNPNLYWYRQAAGRGLQLLFYSVGIGQISSEVPQNLSASRPQDRQFILSSKKLLLSDSGFYLCAWSVQGYYGYTFGSGTRLTVV.